What follows are 25 T cell receptor beta chains derived from one specimen sequenced in a study of regulatory and conventional T cells in RAG deficiency. Blood CD4+ CD25-high CD127-low regulatory T cells supplied the genomic DNA template. The repertoire was sequenced with immunoSEQ multiplex PCR; TCRdb's copy has only in-frame clones and lacks some. The table shows about 3,200 clones, with 94% occurring only once. The same sample was also studied in work on regulatory T cells. From that paper: Amplification used 52 TRBV primers and 13 TRBJ primers.

The sample consisted of CD4+ Tregs sorted from blood. Receptors were obtained from a human donor in good health.

The chain uses TRBV19 and TRBJ2-7, with TRBD1 identical over 9 bases. CDR3 length equals 12 residues. Germline assignment: CDR1 LNHDA and CDR2 SQIVND (reference sequence). V gave up 4 bases and J gave up 6 bases; unmatched junction bases: 1. The CDR3 loop is CASSTGQGEQYF. The CDR3 region has the DNA TGTGCCAGTAGTACGGGACAGGGCGAGCAGTACTTC. The whole variable domain, remainder taken from reference TRBV19 and TRBJ2-7, is DGGITQSPKYLFRKEGQNVTLSCEQNLNHDAMYWYRQDPGQGLRLIYYSQIVNDFQKGDIAEGYSVSREKKESFPLTVTSAQKNPTAFYLCASSTGQGEQYFGPGTRLTVT.

CDR3 residues: CASSLAAPSYEQYF. The CDR3 nucleotides are TGCGCCAGCAGCTTGGCGGCCCCCTCCTACGAGCAGTACTTC. This sequence joins TRBV5-1 and TRBJ2-7; D is unclear. Trimming stripped 0 bases from V and 0 bases from J, with 7 bases between. The CDR3 is 14 amino acids. Germline V lookup: CDR1 SGHRS, CDR2 YFSETQ.

CDR3 bases: TGCGCCAGCAGCCACCGAACAGGTTTCCGTAATTCACCCCTCCACTTT. Encoded protein: CASSHRTGFRNSPLHF. This rearrangement joins TRBV4-1 to TRBJ1-6, with D possibly matching TRBD1 (5 bases). This CDR3 region has 16 residues. V lost 3 bases and J lost 6, with 15 bases in between. Germline lookup yields CDR1 MGHRA and CDR2 YSYEKL.

The V gene is TRBV7-6, the J gene TRBJ2-1; perhaps TRBD2 as D (6 bases). V was shortened by 5 bases and J by 3 bases, with 14 bases between the two germline ends. The CDR3 covers 15 residues. Germline V lookup: CDR1 SGHVS, CDR2 FNYEAQ. CDR3 nucleotides: TGTGCCAGCAGCCATGGGGGAGGCGGCTACAATGAGCAGTTCTTC. This gives the protein CASSHGGGGYNEQFF.

The rearrangement links TRBV4-1 to TRBJ1-4; D is ambiguous. Deletions cut 2 bases from V and 8 bases from J, with 9 bases between. The CDR3 runs 13 residues. The germline V gene encodes CDR1 MGHRA and CDR2 YSYEKL. In DNA, the CDR3 is TGCGCCAGCAGCCAAAGGTTCTTAGAAAAACTGTTTTTT. Translated: CASSQRFLEKLFF.

The genes are TRBV4-1 and TRBJ2-1, with 12 bases matching TRBD2. V trimming: 2 bases; J trimming: 8 bases; junction bases outside the gene matches: 10. Germline CDR1 is MGHRA and CDR2 is YSYEKL. The CDR3 spans 17 residues. The CDR3 DNA sequence: TGCGCCAGCAGCCAAATGGCTAGCGGGAGGGCCGGCTATGAGCAGTTCTTC. Encoded protein: CASSQMASGRAGYEQFF.

This chain joins TRBV11-3 and TRBJ1-3, with D unresolved. Per the germline V gene, CDR1 is SGHNT and CDR2 is YENEEA. CDR3 length: 14 residues. Trimming took 6 bases from V and 0 from J, leaving 9 bases between them. Here the CDR3 reads CASRAQSSGNTIYF. For the CDR3, the DNA is TGTGCCAGCAGGGCGCAGTCCTCTGGAAACACCATATATTTT.

V gene TRBV5-1 combines with J gene TRBJ1-1; D possibly corresponds to TRBD1 (5 bases). This CDR3 has 13 amino acids. Trimming cost V 5 bases and J 6 bases, with 14 bases left between them. Germline CDR1 and CDR2: SGHRS and YFSETQ. CDR3 region: CASRVTGPSEAFF. DNA of the CDR3: TGCGCCAGCAGGGTAACAGGACCCTCTGAAGCTTTCTTT.

The count of this clone is one. The V call is TRBV2, the J call TRBJ2-5, with a possible D match to TRBD2 (5 bases). Deletions cut 8 bases from V and 2 bases from J, with 12 bases between. From germline, CDR1 is SNHLY and CDR2 FYNNEI. This CDR3 has 13 amino acids. The CDR3 bases are TGTGCCAGCGGAGGACGGTTACAAGAGACCCAGTACTTC. It specifies CASGGRLQETQYF.

V gene TRBV2 combines with J gene TRBJ2-7; D is unclear. The V end lost 2 bases, the J end lost 4 bases, and 12 bases lay between the germline ends. CDR3 length: 14 amino acids. CDR1 SNHLY and CDR2 FYNNEI come from the germline V gene. In DNA, the CDR3 is TGTGCCAGCAGTGAACGGCAGGACGTATACGAGCAGTACTTC. Its translation: CASSERQDVYEQYF.

The V call is TRBV11-3, the J call TRBJ1-1; D is unclear. The germline gives CDR1 SGHNT, CDR2 YENEEA. This CDR3 has 12 residues. V dropped 0 bases and J dropped 4 bases, with 3 bases sitting between them. The CDR3 here is CASSLEVTEAFF. CDR3 in DNA: TGTGCCAGCAGCTTAGAGGTCACTGAAGCTTTCTTT.

The chain links TRBV9 to TRBJ2-1; D may be TRBD1 or TRBD2 (6 bases each). V lost 0 bases, J lost 4 bases, and 11 bases lay in between. The CDR3 totals 15 residues. Germline CDR1 and CDR2: SGDLS and YYNGEE. The CDR3 spells CASSVGGAGYNEQFF. As DNA, the CDR3 is TGTGCCAGCAGCGTAGGGGGGGCCGGGTACAATGAGCAGTTCTTC. Full variable domain (rest looked up from reference TRBV9 and TRBJ2-1): DSGVTQTPKHLITATGQRVTLRCSPRSGDLSVYWYQQSLDQGLQFLIQYYNGEERAKGNILERFSAQQFPDLHSELNLSSLELGDSALYFCASSVGGAGYNEQFFGPGTRLTVL.

This sequence joins TRBV15 and TRBJ2-7; tentative D call: TRBD2 (6 bases). The CDR3 is made up of 13 amino acids. V lost 0 bases, J lost 7 bases, and 10 bases lay in between. Germline V gives CDR1 LNHNV, CDR2 YYDKDF (reference sequence). The CDR3 spells CATSRDQGREQYF. CDR3 nucleotides: TGTGCCACCAGCAGAGATCAAGGGAGGGAGCAGTACTTC.

The chain recombines TRBV5-1 with TRBJ1-1; D is ambiguous. There are 13 residues in the CDR3. The germline V gene has CDR1 SGHRS and CDR2 YFSETQ. Trimming pared 0 bases from V and 1 base from J, leaving 4 bases between. CDR3 DNA: TGCGCCAGCAGCTTGGTGTCGAACACTGAAGCTTTCTTT. As protein: CASSLVSNTEAFF.

The CDR3 reads CASSRETATNEKLFF. In nucleotides, the CDR3 is TGTGCCAGCTCACGAGAAACAGCAACTAATGAAAAACTGTTTTTT. This chain uses TRBV18 with TRBJ1-4; D uncertain. The germline CDR1 and CDR2 sequences are KGHSH and LQKENI. CDR3 length: 15 residues. V was shortened by 4 bases and J by 0 bases, with 9 bases between the two germline ends. Using reference TRBV18 and TRBJ1-4 for the parts outside the CDR3, the full variable domain is NAGVMQNPRHLVRRRGQEARLRCSPMKGHSHVYWYRQLPEEGLKFMVYLQKENIIDESGMPKERFSAEFPKEGPSILRIQQVVRGDSAAYFCASSRETATNEKLFFGSGTQLSVL.

This rearrangement joins TRBV7-2 to TRBJ2-7, with D unresolved. The CDR3 consists of 14 residues. V was cut by 1 base and J by 5 bases, with 12 bases left in between. Germline-derived CDR1 and CDR2 are SGHTA and FQGNSA. In DNA form, the CDR3 reads TGTGCCAGCAGCTTAGTCCACTCCACCCACGAGCAGTACTTC. This translates into CASSLVHSTHEQYF.

The genes are TRBV7-8 and TRBJ2-7; maybe TRBD2 (7 bases). There are 15 residues in the CDR3. Between the trimmed V and J ends, which lost 0 bases and 1 base, there was a span of 10 bases. CDR1 and CDR2 from the germline V gene are SGHVS and FQNEAQ. Written as DNA, the CDR3 is TGTGCCAGCAGCTTAGCGGGAGGGGGGTCCTACGAGCAGTACTTC. Its protein product is CASSLAGGGSYEQYF.

The table lists this clone with a count of one. The chain has TRBV30 and TRBJ1-5; the D is unclear. The CDR3 spans 14 residues. Germline CDR1 reads GTSNPN; CDR2 reads SVGIG (reference sequence). Between the trimmed V and J ends, which lost 1 base and 2 bases, there was a span of 9 bases. DNA of the CDR3: TGTGCCTGGAGTGCAGAATATGGCAATCAGCCCCAGCATTTT. It yields the protein CAWSAEYGNQPQHF.

Turning to this clone: The final CDR3 position lacks the conserved phenylalanine or tryptophan, pointing to a likely read error. The limits of the CDR3 on the DNA are not certain, so only TCRdb's listed CDR3 is given. The rearrangement uses TRBV5-4 and TRBJ2-7; the listed D gene, TRBD2, was not tested against the DNA. The CDR3 totals 15 residues, both ends included. Germline CDR1 SGHNT, CDR2 YYREEE (reference sequence). CDR3 amino acids: CASSLHLAGGHTSRP.

The CDR3 loop reads CASSNDRYPDLSTEAFF. The CDR3 DNA reads TGTGCCAGCAGCAATGACAGGTACCCCGACCTCTCCACTGAAGCTTTCTTT. The chain is built from TRBV27 and TRBJ1-1, with D tentatively TRBD1 (6 bases). The germline gives CDR1 MNHEY, CDR2 SMNVEV (reference sequence). This CDR3 region has 17 residues. V was cut by 6 bases and J by 4 bases, with 24 bases left in between.

The chain joins TRBV5-4 to TRBJ2-4; D gene unclear. The V end lost 0 bases, the J end lost 1 base, and 5 bases lay between the germline ends. Germline V gene data show CDR1 as SGHNT and CDR2 as YYREEE (reference sequence). This CDR3 spans 14 amino acids. The chain's CDR3 is CASSLAVAKNIQYF. The CDR3 region has the DNA TGTGCCAGCAGCTTGGCAGTGGCCAAAAACATTCAGTACTTC.

The genes are TRBV21-1 and TRBJ2-7; the table's D call of TRBD1 was not tested on the DNA. TRBV21-1 is classified as a pseudogene. This CDR3 is 13 amino acids long. CDR3 amino acids: CASRVRQNYEQYF. The DNA of the CDR3 is TGTGCCAGCAGAGTTCGACAGAACTACGAGCAGTACTTC.

The chain carries TRBV5-5 and TRBJ1-5, with D maybe TRBD1 (5 bases). CDR1 SGHKS and CDR2 YYEKEE come from the germline V gene (reference sequence). CDR3 length equals 15 residues. Trimming removed 2 bases from V and 9 bases from J, with 18 bases in between. CDR3: CASSFGFGANWPQHF. CDR3 coding DNA: TGTGCCAGCAGCTTTGGGTTCGGGGCAAATTGGCCCCAGCATTTT. Full variable domain (remainder filled in from reference TRBV5-5 and TRBJ1-5): DAGVTQSPTHLIKTRGQQVTLRCSPISGHKSVSWYQQVLGQGPQFIFQYYEKEERGRGNFPDRFSARQFPNYSSELNVNALLLGDSALYLCASSFGFGANWPQHFGDGTRLSIL.

The J gene is TRBJ1-5, the V gene TRBV19; the D gene is possibly TRBD1 (6 bases). The CDR3 length is 15 residues. Germline V gene data show CDR1 as LNHDA and CDR2 as SQIVND (reference sequence). V lost 7 bases and J lost 0, with 13 bases in between. The CDR3 sequence: CASNKQGYSNQPQHF. The CDR3 DNA follows: TGTGCCAGTAACAAACAGGGCTATAGCAATCAGCCCCAGCATTTT.

As to this clone: The same CDR3 is also encoded by other DNA sequences in this sample. The chain is built from TRBV20-1 and TRBJ1-2; 8 bases agree with TRBD1. Per germline, CDR1 DFQATT and CDR2 SNEGSKA (reference sequence). Trimming cost V 6 bases and J 8 bases; bases outside gene matches: 5. CDR3 length: 11 amino acids. The CDR3 sequence is CSADRGYGYTF. The CDR3 DNA follows: TGCAGTGCCGACAGGGGATACGGCTACACCTTC.